This is a list of T cell receptor beta chains from one sample in a study of cytotoxic CD8 clonotypes in ibrutinib-treated CLL. Profiled with immunoSEQ multiplex PCR; TCRdb holds only in-frame clones, not every one. Among some 130,000 clones, approximately 85% were seen once, and the ten largest hold roughly 2%. The sequenced sample was PBMCs, obtained after 24 months of ibrutinib treatment. The receptors originated from a human donor with chronic lymphocytic leukemia. Each CDR3 is given with its conserved first and last residue.

j_call	v_call	cdr3_aa
TRBJ1-2	TRBV6-5	CASSYSGYGDGYTF
TRBJ1-1	TRBV9	CASSVGTKTSFAFF
TRBJ2-2	TRBV5-4	CASSSGGQANTGELFF
TRBJ2-7	TRBV5-1	CASGPRAPGDEQYF
TRBJ2-5	TRBV18	CASSTGGLTTQETQYF
TRBJ2-3	TRBV4-2	CASSQDLQEGGTQYF
TRBJ1-6	TRBV28	CASTSPGQGGGSSPLHF
TRBJ1-5	TRBV19	CASSADRRRPQHF
TRBJ1-1	TRBV5-1	CASSLVVSSMNTEAFF
TRBJ1-1	TRBV7-2	CASSLSLLDRTEAFF
TRBJ1-4	TRBV4-3	CASSQDRQGKLFF
TRBJ2-1	TRBV7-2	CASSFHLLAGGFNEQFF
TRBJ1-1	TRBV9	CASSGSPYRRPMGTEAFF
TRBJ2-7	TRBV6-6	CASRSTGYEQYF
TRBJ2-7	TRBV5-4	CASSLVGYEQYF
TRBJ2-1	TRBV4-2	CASSQEGGLGLAGGLSSYNEQFF
TRBJ2-6	TRBV15	CATSRERNSGANVLTF
TRBJ1-2	TRBV19	CASSPTGGYGYTF
TRBJ2-5	TRBV5-1	CASSPPSAGGRRTQYF
TRBJ1-4	TRBV28	CASSLLGTGSEKLFF
TRBJ2-1	TRBV21-1	CASSKADLWTGSSYNEQFF
TRBJ1-5	TRBV4-1	CASSLTDRGNQPQHF
TRBJ1-5	TRBV7-8	CASSLGGGGSQPQHF
TRBJ1-2	TRBV19	CASSIVRGSDYGYTF
TRBJ1-1	TRBV2	CASSAEGNTEAFF
TRBJ2-6	TRBV5-1	CASSLKPSGGSHSGANVLTF
TRBJ2-2	TRBV5-5	CASSTTGTGELFF
TRBJ2-2	TRBV7-3	CASSRARVDFTGELFF
TRBJ2-3	TRBV7-3	CASSKTSGVTDTQYF
TRBJ2-7	TRBV7-8	CASSLGVSGGSASYEQYF
TRBJ2-1	TRBV19	CASTPETSGVFF
TRBJ2-2	TRBV18	CASSPQLAEITGELFF
TRBJ2-5	TRBV2	CASSAREETQYF
TRBJ2-7	TRBV5-6	CASSSRGGSYEQYF
TRBJ2-1	TRBV15	CATSRAFQEQFF
TRBJ1-1	TRBV7-8	CASSFRTREGGHTEAFF